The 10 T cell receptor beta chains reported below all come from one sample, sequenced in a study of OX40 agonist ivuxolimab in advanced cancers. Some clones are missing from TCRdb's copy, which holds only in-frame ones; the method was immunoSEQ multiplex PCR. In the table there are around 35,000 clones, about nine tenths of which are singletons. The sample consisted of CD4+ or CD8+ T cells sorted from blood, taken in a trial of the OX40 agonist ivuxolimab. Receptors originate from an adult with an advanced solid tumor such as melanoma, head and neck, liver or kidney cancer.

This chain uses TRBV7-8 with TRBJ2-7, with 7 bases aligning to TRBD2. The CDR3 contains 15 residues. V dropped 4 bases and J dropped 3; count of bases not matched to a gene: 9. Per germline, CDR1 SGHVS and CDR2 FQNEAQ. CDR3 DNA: TGTGCCAGCAGCTCCCCCGGGACTACCTACTACGAGCAGTACTTC. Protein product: CASSSPGTTYYEQYF. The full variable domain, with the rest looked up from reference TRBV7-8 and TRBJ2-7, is GAGVSQSPRYKVAKRGQDVALRCDPISGHVSLFWYQQALGQGPEFLTYFQNEAQLDKSGLPSDRFFAERPEGSVSTLKIQRTQQEDSAVYLCASSSPGTTYYEQYFGPGTRLTVT.

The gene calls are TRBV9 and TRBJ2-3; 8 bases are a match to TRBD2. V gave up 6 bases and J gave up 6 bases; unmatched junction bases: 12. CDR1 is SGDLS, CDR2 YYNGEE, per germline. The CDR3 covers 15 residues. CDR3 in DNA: TGTGCCAGCACCCCAGCGGGGGCTTCTCTGGATACGCAGTATTTT. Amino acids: CASTPAGASLDTQYF.

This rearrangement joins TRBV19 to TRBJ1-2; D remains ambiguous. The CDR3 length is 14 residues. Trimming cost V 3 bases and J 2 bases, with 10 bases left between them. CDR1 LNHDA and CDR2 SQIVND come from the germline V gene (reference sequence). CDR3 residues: CASSIAQTNYGYTF. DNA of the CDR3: TGTGCCAGTAGTATCGCACAGACAAACTATGGCTACACCTTC.

The CDR3 DNA sequence: TGTGCCAGTAATCCGGGACAGGGCTTCTACGAGCAGTACTTC. This sequence encodes CASNPGQGFYEQYF. The chain carries TRBV19 and TRBJ2-7; TRBD1 matches at 9 bases. The CDR3 loop spans 14 amino acids. The junction had 7 bases not matched to a gene; V was cut back by 7 bases and J by 3 bases. In germline, CDR1 is LNHDA, CDR2 SQIVND (reference sequence).

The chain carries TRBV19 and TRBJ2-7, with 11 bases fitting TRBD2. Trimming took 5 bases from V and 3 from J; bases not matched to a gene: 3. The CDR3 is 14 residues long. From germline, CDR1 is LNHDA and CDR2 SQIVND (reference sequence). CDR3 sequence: CASSPGTSGYEQYF. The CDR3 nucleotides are TGTGCCAGTAGTCCTGGGACTAGCGGCTACGAGCAGTACTTC.

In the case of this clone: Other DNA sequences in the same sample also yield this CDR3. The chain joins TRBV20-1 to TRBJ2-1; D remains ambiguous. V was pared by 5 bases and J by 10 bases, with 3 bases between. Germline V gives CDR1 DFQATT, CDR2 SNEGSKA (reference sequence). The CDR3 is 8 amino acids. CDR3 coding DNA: TGCAGTGCTGAAGAGCAGTTCTTC. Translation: CSAEEQFF.

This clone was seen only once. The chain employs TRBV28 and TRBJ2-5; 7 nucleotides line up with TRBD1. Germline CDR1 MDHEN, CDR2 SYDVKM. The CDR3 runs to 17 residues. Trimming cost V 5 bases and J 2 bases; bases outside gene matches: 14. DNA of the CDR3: TGTGCCAGCAGTCCAGGGACATGGACAGGAGAACAAGAGACCCAGTACTTC. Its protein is CASSPGTWTGEQETQYF.

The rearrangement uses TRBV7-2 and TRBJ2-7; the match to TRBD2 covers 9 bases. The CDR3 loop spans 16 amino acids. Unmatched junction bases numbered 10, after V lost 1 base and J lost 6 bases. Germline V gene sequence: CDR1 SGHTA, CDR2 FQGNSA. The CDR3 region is CASSLEDGGRALEQYF. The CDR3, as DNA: TGTGCCAGCAGCTTAGAGGATGGCGGGAGGGCCCTCGAGCAGTACTTC. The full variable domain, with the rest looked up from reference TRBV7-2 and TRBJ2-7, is GAGVSQSPSNKVTEKGKDVELRCDPISGHTALYWYRQSLGQGLEFLIYFQGNSAPDKSGLPSDRFSAERTGGSVSTLTIQRTQQEDSAVYLCASSLEDGGRALEQYFGPGTRLTVT.

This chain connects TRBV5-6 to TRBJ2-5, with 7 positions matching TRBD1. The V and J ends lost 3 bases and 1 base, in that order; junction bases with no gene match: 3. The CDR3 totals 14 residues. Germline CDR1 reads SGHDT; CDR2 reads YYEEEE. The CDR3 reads CASSSWDSQETQYF. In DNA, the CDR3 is TGTGCCAGCAGCTCGTGGGACAGCCAAGAGACCCAGTACTTC.

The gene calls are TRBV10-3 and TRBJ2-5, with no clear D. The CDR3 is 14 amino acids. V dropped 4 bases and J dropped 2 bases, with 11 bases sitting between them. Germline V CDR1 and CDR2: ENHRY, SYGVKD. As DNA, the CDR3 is TGTGCCATCAGTGCGTACACTTCACAAGAGACCCAGTACTTC. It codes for CAISAYTSQETQYF.